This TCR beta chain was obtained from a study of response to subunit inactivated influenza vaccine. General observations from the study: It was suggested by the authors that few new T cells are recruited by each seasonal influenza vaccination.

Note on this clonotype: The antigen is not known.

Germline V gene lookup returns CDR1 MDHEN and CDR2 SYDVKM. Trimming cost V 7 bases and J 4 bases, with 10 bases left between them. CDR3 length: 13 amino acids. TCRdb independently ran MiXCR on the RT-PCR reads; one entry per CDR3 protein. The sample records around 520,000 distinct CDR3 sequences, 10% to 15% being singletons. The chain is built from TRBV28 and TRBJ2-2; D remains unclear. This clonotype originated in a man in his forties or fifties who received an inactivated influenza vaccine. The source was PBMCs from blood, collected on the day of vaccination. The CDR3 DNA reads TGTGCCAGCAATTCTCTTGGCACCGGGGAGCTGTTTTTT. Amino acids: CASNSLGTGELFF.